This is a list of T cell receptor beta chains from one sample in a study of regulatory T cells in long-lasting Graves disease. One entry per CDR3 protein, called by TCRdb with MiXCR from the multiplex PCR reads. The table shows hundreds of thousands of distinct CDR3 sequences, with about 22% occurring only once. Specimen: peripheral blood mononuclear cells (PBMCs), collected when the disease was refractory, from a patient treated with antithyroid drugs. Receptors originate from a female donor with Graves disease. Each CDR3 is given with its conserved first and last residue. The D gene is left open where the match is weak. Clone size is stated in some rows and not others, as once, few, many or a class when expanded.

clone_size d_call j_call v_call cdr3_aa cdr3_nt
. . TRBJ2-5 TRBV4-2 CASSQDGGRQETQYF TGTGCCAGCAGTCAAGATGGGGGCAGGCAAGAGACCCAGTACTTC
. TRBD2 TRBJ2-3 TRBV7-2 CASSSRLAGGTDTQYF TGTGCCAGCAGCTCACGACTAGCGGGAGGCACAGATACGCAGTATTTT
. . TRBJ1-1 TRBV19 CASSISTGRTANTEAFF TGTGCCAGTAGTATTTCTACGGGCCGGACAGCCAACACTGAAGCTTTCTTT
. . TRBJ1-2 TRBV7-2 CAGSLGRGEKGYTF TGTGCCGGCAGCTTAGGGCGGGGGGAGAAAGGCTACACCTTC
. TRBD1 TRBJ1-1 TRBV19 CASSPKGAYTEAFF TGTGCCAGTAGTCCCAAGGGGGCATATACTGAAGCTTTCTTT
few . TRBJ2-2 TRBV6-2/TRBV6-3 CASGIRQVGELFF TGTGCCAGCGGCATACGACAGGTCGGGGAGCTGTTTTTT
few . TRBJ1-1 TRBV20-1 CSARGEGMGTEAFF TGCAGTGCTAGAGGGGAGGGAATGGGAACTGAAGCTTTCTTT
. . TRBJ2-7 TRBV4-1 CASSQDPLVVGVHEQYF TGCGCCAGCAGCCAAGACCCCTTGGTAGTAGGCGTCCACGAGCAGTACTTC
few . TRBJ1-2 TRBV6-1 CASSGDWQRGYTF TGTGCCAGCAGCGGCGACTGGCAACGGGGCTACACCTTC
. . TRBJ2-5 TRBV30 CAWSVGGTGETQYF TGTGCCTGGAGTGTTGGTGGGACCGGGGAGACCCAGTACTTC
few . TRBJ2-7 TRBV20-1 CSAIRTDDHEQYF TGCAGTGCTATCAGGACGGACGACCACGAGCAGTACTTC
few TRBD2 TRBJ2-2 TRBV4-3 CASSQDTAGGGVTGELFF TGCGCCAGCAGCCAAGATACAGCGGGAGGAGGCGTCACCGGGGAGCTGTTTTTT
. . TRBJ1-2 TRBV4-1 CASSHPREDGYTF TGCGCCAGCAGCCACCCCCGGGAGGATGGCTACACCTTC
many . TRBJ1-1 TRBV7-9 CASSLLPTEAFF TGTGCCAGCAGCTTGCTACCGACTGAAGCTTTCTTT
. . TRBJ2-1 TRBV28 CASIGRNEQFF TGTGCCAGCATAGGGCGGAATGAGCAGTTCTTC
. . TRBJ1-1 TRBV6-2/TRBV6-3 CASSYGHFLNTEAFF TGTGCCAGCAGTTACGGACACTTTCTGAACACTGAAGCTTTCTTT
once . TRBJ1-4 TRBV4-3 CASSQDRGEKLFF TGCGCCAGCAGCCAAGATCGAGGTGAAAAACTGTTTTTT
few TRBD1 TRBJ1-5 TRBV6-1 CASTARQGIQPQHF TGTGCCAGCACCGCCCGACAGGGTATACAGCCCCAGCATTTT
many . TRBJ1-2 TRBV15 CATSSGRGNYGYTF TGTGCCACCAGCAGCGGACGGGGAAACTATGGCTACACCTTC
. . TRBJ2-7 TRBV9 CASSVDVGDGSYEQYF TGTGCCAGCAGCGTAGACGTAGGGGACGGATCCTACGAGCAGTACTTC
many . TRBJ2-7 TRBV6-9 CASSYSGVPGYEQYF TGTGCCAGCAGTTACTCAGGCGTCCCCGGCTACGAGCAGTACTTC
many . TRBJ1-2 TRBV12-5 CASGLWIHYGYTF TGTGCTAGTGGTTTGTGGATTCACTATGGCTACACCTTC
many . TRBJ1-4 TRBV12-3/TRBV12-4 CASSFSDAGTNEKLFF TGTGCCAGCAGTTTTTCCGACGCCGGAACTAATGAAAAACTGTTTTTT
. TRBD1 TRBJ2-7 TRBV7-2 CASSRFSTPGQGRYEQYF TGTGCCAGCAGCCGATTTTCTACTCCGGGACAGGGTAGATACGAGCAGTACTTC
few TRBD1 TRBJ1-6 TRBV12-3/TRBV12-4 CASSSPGQGFSPLHF TGTGCCAGCAGTAGCCCGGGACAGGGTTTTTCACCCCTCCACTTT
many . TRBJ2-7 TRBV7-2 CASSLGQGNYEQYF TGTGCCAGCAGCTTAGGGCAGGGAAACTACGAGCAGTACTTC
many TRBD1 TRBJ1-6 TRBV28 CASSSNRGPNSPLHF TGTGCCAGCAGTTCCAACAGGGGGCCTAATTCACCCCTCCACTTT
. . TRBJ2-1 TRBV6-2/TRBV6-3 CASSYRSAVSYNEQFF TGTGCCAGCAGTTACCGCTCGGCAGTCTCCTACAATGAGCAGTTCTTC
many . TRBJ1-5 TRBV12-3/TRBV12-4 CASRRTADQPQHF TGTGCCAGCAGAAGAACAGCCGATCAGCCCCAGCATTTT
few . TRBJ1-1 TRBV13 CASNSGKGNTEAFF TGTGCCAGCAATTCAGGTAAGGGGAACACTGAAGCTTTCTTT
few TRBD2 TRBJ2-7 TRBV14 CASSPTSGRRYEQYF TGTGCCAGCAGCCCTACTAGCGGGAGAAGGTACGAGCAGTACTTC
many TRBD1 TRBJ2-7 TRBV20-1 CSARDEGQGSEQYF TGCAGTGCTAGAGATGAGGGACAGGGGAGCGAGCAGTACTTC
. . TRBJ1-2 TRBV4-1 CASSPAGEPYGYTF TGCGCCAGCAGCCCGGCGGGCGAACCCTATGGCTACACCTTC
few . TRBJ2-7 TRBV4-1 CASSQGPLWGEQYF TGCGCCAGCAGCCAAGGTCCCCTTTGGGGCGAGCAGTACTTC
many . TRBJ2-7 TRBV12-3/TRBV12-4 CASSHGQGAYEQYF TGTGCCAGCAGCCACGGGCAGGGAGCCTACGAGCAGTACTTC
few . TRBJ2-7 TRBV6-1 CASREGSEQYF TGTGCCAGCAGGGAAGGATCCGAGCAGTACTTC
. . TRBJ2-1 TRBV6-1 CASLGGANEQFF TGTGCCAGCCTAGGAGGAGCGAATGAGCAGTTCTTC
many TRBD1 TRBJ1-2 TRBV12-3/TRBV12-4 CASSLLQGAGGYTF TGTGCCAGCAGTTTATTACAGGGGGCGGGCGGCTACACCTTC
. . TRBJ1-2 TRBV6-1 CASSDSTAFDHGYTF TGTGCCAGCAGTGACAGCACTGCTTTTGATCATGGCTACACCTTC
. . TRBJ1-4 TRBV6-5 CASRSGAGGEKLFF TGTGCCAGCCGTTCCGGGGCTGGAGGTGAAAAACTGTTTTTT
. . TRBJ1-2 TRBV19 CASSITRGQPAAF TGTGCCAGTAGTATAACGAGAGGTCAGCCTGCCGCCTTC
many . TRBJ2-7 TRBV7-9 CASSFPGLSGGEQYF TGTGCCAGCAGCTTCCCGGGACTGTCAGGTGGCGAGCAGTACTTC
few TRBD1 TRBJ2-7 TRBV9 CASSPETGGGSYEQYF TGTGCCAGCAGCCCTGAAACAGGGGGAGGATCCTACGAGCAGTACTTC
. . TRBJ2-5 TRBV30 CAWSGQRKETQYF TGTGCCTGGAGTGGACAACGGAAAGAGACCCAGTACTTC
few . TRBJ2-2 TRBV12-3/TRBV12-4 CASSTAAPGELFF TGTGCCAGCAGTACCGCGGCCCCCGGGGAGCTGTTTTTT
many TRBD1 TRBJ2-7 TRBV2 CASIPGQGSYEQYF TGTGCCAGCATCCCGGGACAGGGTTCCTACGAGCAGTACTTC
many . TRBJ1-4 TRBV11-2 CASSLLRESEKLFF TGTGCCAGCAGCTTACTCAGGGAAAGTGAAAAACTGTTTTTT
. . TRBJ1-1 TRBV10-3 CAIGGTEAFF TGTGCCATCGGTGGCACTGAAGCTTTCTTT
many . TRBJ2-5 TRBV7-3 CASSFGADGETQYF TGTGCCAGCAGCTTCGGAGCGGACGGGGAGACCCAGTACTTC
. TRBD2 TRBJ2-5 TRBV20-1 CSASGSLAGGPRETQYF TGCAGTGCTAGTGGGTCTCTAGCGGGAGGACCGAGGGAGACCCAGTACTTC